The subject of this entry is one TCR beta chain. This specimen comes from a study of OX40 agonist ivuxolimab in advanced cancers. TCRdb's table, derived via immunoSEQ multiplex PCR, lists solely in-frame clones and lacks some. This table holds 25,000 to 30,000 clones, approximately 86% found once. The germline V gene encodes CDR1 SGHVS and CDR2 FQNEAQ. The V and J ends lost 4 bases and 7 bases, in that order; junction bases with no gene match: 12. The CDR3 runs to 15 residues. Sequencing was performed on CD4+ or CD8+ T cells sorted from blood, taken in a trial of the OX40 agonist ivuxolimab. The receptor was isolated from an adult with an advanced solid tumor such as melanoma, head and neck, liver or kidney cancer. The rearrangement uses TRBV7-8 and TRBJ2-7, with 8 bases that match TRBD1. The CDR3 sequence is CASSSGQGALWEQYF. CDR3 DNA sequence: TGTGCCAGCAGCTCCGGACAGGGAGCCCTTTGGGAGCAGTACTTC. The full variable domain, its missing parts supplied by reference TRBV7-8 and TRBJ2-7, is GAGVSQSPRYKVAKRGQDVALRCDPISGHVSLFWYQQALGQGPEFLTYFQNEAQLDKSGLPSDRFFAERPEGSVSTLKIQRTQQEDSAVYLCASSSGQGALWEQYFGPGTRLTVT.